The 4 T cell receptor beta chains below were found in one sample sequenced in a study of blood T cell repertoires in COVID-19. Assay: immunoSEQ multiplex PCR; the TCRdb copy retains only in-frame clones and omits some. The repertoire holds roughly 390,000 clones, with around 85% as singletons. The sample comprised peripheral blood. The receptors shown here come from a woman younger than 30 with acute or convalescent COVID-19.

The genes are TRBV28 and TRBJ2-6; the D gene is possibly TRBD2 (5 bases). The CDR3 is made up of 17 amino acids. The germline gives CDR1 MDHEN, CDR2 SYDVKM. Trimming removed 4 bases at V and 0 bases at J, with 13 bases between. The CDR3 loop is CASSSGRASSGANVLTF. For the CDR3, the DNA is TGTGCCAGCAGTTCCGGGCGGGCAAGCTCTGGGGCCAACGTCCTGACTTTC.

V and J are TRBV9 and TRBJ1-1; the match to TRBD1 covers 7 bases. V lost 3 bases to trimming and J lost 6 bases; unmatched junction nucleotides: 5. This CDR3 region has 13 residues. The germline CDR1 and CDR2 sequences are SGDLS and YYNGEE. CDR3 bases: TGTGCCAGCAGCGGCGGGACAGCCGCTGAAGCTTTCTTT. This translates into CASSGGTAAEAFF.

This sequence joins TRBV28 and TRBJ2-1; D uncertain. Germline CDR1 is MDHEN and CDR2 is SYDVKM. The CDR3 covers 15 residues. V was clipped by 6 bases and J by 0 bases, with 12 bases between them. CDR3 region: CASSHSRSSYNEQFF. CDR3 nucleotide sequence: TGTGCCAGCAGCCACTCTAGGAGCTCCTACAATGAGCAGTTCTTC.

This clone was counted only a few times. The chain combines TRBV24-1 with TRBJ2-2; D perhaps matches TRBD2 (6 bases). The V gene's germline CDR1 is KGHDR and CDR2 SFDVKD. V was cut by 7 bases and J by 0 bases, with 14 bases left in between. The CDR3 runs to 16 residues. The CDR3 region is CATSLSGQANTGELFF. In DNA form, the CDR3 reads TGTGCCACCAGCCTGAGCGGGCAAGCGAACACCGGGGAGCTGTTTTTT.